These 14 T cell receptor beta chains originate from one sample sequenced in a study of CD8+CD57+ T cells in acquired aplastic anemia. The sequenced patients had an expansion of CD8+CD57+ cells seen by flow cytometry. Genomic DNA acted as the template from which TCR beta VDJ combination and CDR3 sequence profiling were carried out. TCRdb re-derived calls from the reads in MiXCR, one entry per CDR3 protein. The data show more than 250,000 distinct CDR3 sequences, 70% to 85% seen once. The specimen sequenced was sorted CD4+, CD8+, or CD8+CD57+ T cells (not recorded which) from PBMCs. All receptors derive from a human donor with aplastic anemia.

The rearrangement uses TRBV9 and TRBJ2-4, with D perhaps TRBD1 or TRBD2 (5 bases each). The CDR3 consists of 12 residues. Trimming removed 0 bases from V and 9 bases from J, with 7 bases in between. Germline V lookup: CDR1 SGDLS, CDR2 YYNGEE. Here the CDR3 reads CASSVGGTIQYF. For the CDR3, the DNA is TGTGCCAGCAGCGTAGGTGGGACCATTCAGTACTTC.

For this clonotype: This is likely a read error, given that the CDR3 carries no conserved phenylalanine or tryptophan at its end. It is unclear where the CDR3 begins or ends on the DNA, so no DNA is shown, and the CDR3 is as TCRdb lists it. The chain couples TRBV7-9 to TRBJ2-1; the DNA was not used to check the table's D call, TRBD1. A total of 13 residues make up the CDR3, ends included. The germline V gene has CDR1 SEHNR and CDR2 FQNEAQ (reference sequence). The chain's CDR3 is CAGQGAREPQYFV.

V usage is TRBV7-8 and J usage is TRBJ2-6; D call uncertain. Germline V gene lookup returns CDR1 SGHVS and CDR2 FQNEAQ. V lost 0 bases, J lost 13 bases, and 19 bases lay in between. The CDR3 extends over 16 amino acids. In DNA form, the CDR3 reads TGTGCCAGCAGCTTAGCGGGAAGCTACGAGGCGCAGGTCCTGACTTTC. This translates into CASSLAGSYEAQVLTF.

This sequence joins TRBV7-8 and TRBJ1-2; the D is unclear. Trimming stripped 1 base from V and 4 bases from J, with 13 bases between. Germline CDR1 SGHVS, CDR2 FQNEAQ. The CDR3 loop spans 15 amino acids. CDR3 bases: TGTGCCAGCAGCTTAGACAGCCAGAGAGCCTATGGCTACACCTTC. Encoded protein: CASSLDSQRAYGYTF.

Notes on this clonotype: One junction end disagrees with the germline gene, perhaps due to a read error. V gene TRBV2 combines with J gene TRBJ2-1; no clear D. The CDR3 sequence is 14 residues long. Germline V gene lookup returns CDR1 SNHLY and CDR2 FYNNEI. The CDR3 sequence is CASGFGDIGDEQFF. Here the CDR3 DNA reads TGTGCCAGCGGCTTCGGCGACATAGGAGATGAGCAGTTTTTC.

The chain joins TRBV7-9 to TRBJ2-5; D perhaps matches TRBD2 (6 bases). Deletions cut 2 bases from V and 14 bases from J, with 24 bases between. The V gene's germline CDR1 is SEHNR and CDR2 FQNEAQ (reference sequence). The CDR3 is made up of 15 amino acids. DNA of the CDR3: TGTGCCAGCAGCTTACAGGGTAGCTGCGGGGCCAACGTCTACTTC. Amino acid sequence: CASSLQGSCGANVYF.

V is TRBV6-4 and J is TRBJ2-1, with 7 bases identical to TRBD1. The CDR3 has 16 amino acids. Trimming cost V 2 bases and J 3 bases; bases outside gene matches: 7. The germline V gene has CDR1 MRHNA and CDR2 SNTAGT. CDR3 loop: CASSDRNRGRYNEQFF. As DNA, the CDR3 is TGTGCCAGCAGTGACCGCAACAGGGGTCGCTACAATGAGCAGTTCTTC.

This chain links TRBV7-4 with TRBJ2-3, with D maybe TRBD2 (5 bases). In germline, CDR1 is SGHVT, CDR2 SQSDAQ. The CDR3 covers 15 residues. V gave up 5 bases and J gave up 2 bases, with 14 bases separating them. The CDR3 region is CASSPRASPTDTQYF. The CDR3 DNA reads TGTGCCAGCAGCCCCCGAGCTAGCCCCACAGATACGCAGTATTTT.

A remark on this clonotype: A read error may account for a junction end that differs from germline. The CDR3 region is CASSIAGGADNQHF. The CDR3 nucleotides read TGTGCCAGCAGTATAGCGGGAGGAGCCGACAATCAGCATTTC. The genes are TRBV19 and TRBJ2-3, with 10 bases that match TRBD2. The CDR3 contains 14 residues. CDR1 LNHDA and CDR2 SQIVND come from the germline V gene (reference sequence).

V is TRBV20-1 and J is TRBJ2-1; TRBD2 matches at 13 bases. CDR1 is DFQATT and CDR2 is SNEGSKA in the germline V gene (reference sequence). The J segment lost 9 bases and the V segment lost 6 bases, leaving 11 bases of the junction unmatched. The CDR3 extends over 15 amino acids. The CDR3 DNA sequence: TGCAGTGCCAAGGGGACTAGCGGGAATTGGCGTGAGCAGTTCTTC. Protein sequence: CSAKGTSGNWREQFF.

A note on this clonotype: The conserved final phenylalanine or tryptophan is absent from the CDR3, which likely points to a read error. The limits of the CDR3 on the DNA are not certain, so only TCRdb's listed CDR3 is given. CDR3 sequence reads: CASGFGGTEKQEA. The chain combines TRBV7-8 with TRBJ2-3; the D call in the table, TRBD1, was not verified against the DNA. The CDR3 is 13 amino acids long, termini counted. CDR1 SGHVS and CDR2 FQNEAQ come from the germline V gene.

To note about this clonotype: The final CDR3 position lacks the conserved phenylalanine or tryptophan, pointing to a likely read error. The DNA is omitted, as the CDR3 cannot be located on it reliably, and the CDR3 follows TCRdb's listing. The rearrangement uses TRBV7-9 and TRBJ2-3; the table names TRBD1, a call not compared with the DNA. The CDR3 numbers 13 amino acids, ends counted. Germline CDR1 is SEHNR and CDR2 is FQNEAQ (reference sequence). The CDR3 region is CASSFERSGGRYD.

The gene calls are TRBV11-1 and TRBJ2-3; 7 nucleotides match TRBD1. Looked up from germline, CDR1 is SGHAT and CDR2 is FQDESV (reference sequence). The CDR3 sequence is 14 residues long. Trimming at V came to 11 bases and at J to 6 bases, leaving 14 bases not matched to a gene. The CDR3 loop reads CAGQVAREPDTQYF. CDR3 coding DNA: TGTGCCGGACAGGTGGCTAGAGAGCCCGATACGCAGTATTTT.

As for this clonotype: This sequence may be a read error, since a much larger clone differs from it by one base. The chain carries TRBV2 and TRBJ2-7; 7 bases match TRBD1. Germline V gives CDR1 SNHLY, CDR2 FYNNEI. The CDR3 has 18 amino acids. The CDR3 loop is CASSLPPDGTALSYGQYV. Written as DNA, the CDR3 is TGTGCCAGCAGCTTACCGCCAGACGGGACAGCCCTTTCCTACGGGCAGTACGTC.